These 26 T cell receptor beta chains originate from one sample sequenced in a study of T cell responses to AZD1222 COVID-19 vaccine. Method: immunoSEQ multiplex PCR; TCRdb's copy keeps in-frame clones and lacks some. Found here are approximately 99,000 clones, roughly 86% of them singletons; the top ten hold about 3%. The sample consisted of peripheral blood, taken on day 0 of AZD1222 vaccination. All receptors come from an adult in good health.

The CDR3 loop reads CASSLRGHQPQHF. For the CDR3, the DNA is TGTGCCAGCAGTCTCAGGGGGCATCAGCCCCAGCATTTT. The V gene is TRBV27, the J gene TRBJ1-5; 8 positions match TRBD1. The germline CDR1 and CDR2 sequences are MNHEY and SMNVEV (reference sequence). This CDR3 has 13 amino acids. V gave up 5 bases and J gave up 5 bases; unmatched junction bases: 2.

J is TRBJ2-5 and V is TRBV2; 10 nucleotides match TRBD2. This CDR3 comprises 16 residues. In germline, CDR1 is SNHLY, CDR2 FYNNEI. Germline trimming cut 6 bases from V and 5 bases from J; bases unmatched to any gene: 12. The CDR3 loop is CASSWTSGSARETQYF. The CDR3 region has the DNA TGTGCCAGCAGCTGGACTAGCGGATCCGCTCGGGAGACCCAGTACTTC.

This sequence joins TRBV6-6 and TRBJ1-1; D not certain. Germline CDR1 reads MNHNY; CDR2 reads SVGAGI (reference sequence). The CDR3 extends over 13 amino acids. V shed 6 bases and J shed 0 bases, with 8 bases lying between them. The CDR3 is CASSRQMNTEAFF. The CDR3 nucleotides read TGTGCCAGCAGCCGGCAGATGAACACTGAAGCTTTCTTT.

This chain links TRBV5-1 with TRBJ1-2, with D possibly TRBD1 on 5 matching bases. CDR1 and CDR2 (germline): SGHRS, YFSETQ. Trimming pared 0 bases from V and 5 bases from J, leaving 14 bases between. This CDR3 is 15 amino acids long. CDR3 nucleotides: TGCGCCAGCAGCTTGGACGCAGGGAACTCGTATGGCTACACCTTC. The encoded protein is CASSLDAGNSYGYTF.

This clone showed up just a few times. The chain carries TRBV28 and TRBJ1-4; D perhaps matches TRBD1 (6 bases). The germline V gene encodes CDR1 MDHEN and CDR2 SYDVKM. CDR3 length: 17 amino acids. Trimming stripped 3 bases from V and 5 bases from J, with 19 bases between. The CDR3 sequence: CASSFWRLAGENEKLFF. The CDR3 DNA sequence: TGTGCCAGCAGTTTTTGGCGTCTGGCAGGGGAAAATGAAAAACTGTTTTTT.

The rearrangement joins TRBV27 to TRBJ1-2; 9 nucleotides line up with TRBD1. The CDR3 spans 17 residues. V trimming: 6 bases; J trimming: 8 bases; junction bases outside the gene matches: 19. The germline V gene has CDR1 MNHEY and CDR2 SMNVEV (reference sequence). The CDR3 region is CASRRTGGPTQFAGYTF. The CDR3 bases are TGTGCCAGCAGACGTACAGGGGGCCCAACTCAATTTGCCGGCTACACCTTC.

The chain joins TRBV5-8 to TRBJ1-1; D not certain. This CDR3 has 12 residues. Trimming cost V 6 bases and J 7 bases, with 13 bases left between them. Germline CDR1 is SGHTS and CDR2 is YDEGEE. CDR3 in DNA: TGTGCCAGCACCCTGACCGCCTTTGAAGCTTTCTTT. Protein product: CASTLTAFEAFF.

The rearrangement joins TRBV9 to TRBJ1-4; the D gene is possibly TRBD1 (6 bases). With 4 bases removed from V and 8 bases from J, the gap between germline ends came to 15 bases. The CDR3 loop spans 14 amino acids. Germline lookup yields CDR1 SGDLS and CDR2 YYNGEE. CDR3 nucleotides: TGTGCCAGCAGCACGACAGGCCCTCCCGAAAAACTGTTTTTT. It translates to CASSTTGPPEKLFF.

This rearrangement joins TRBV10-3 to TRBJ2-7, with TRBD2 matching over 15 bases. The CDR3 totals 14 residues. The germline V gene has CDR1 ENHRY and CDR2 SYGVKD. J gave up 4 bases and V 8 bases, and 3 bases lay outside the gene matches. The CDR3 region has the DNA TGTGCCATCGGGACTAGCGGGGGGTTATACGAGCAGTACTTC. It encodes CAIGTSGGLYEQYF.

The V call is TRBV30, the J call TRBJ1-5, with 8 bases aligning to TRBD1. The CDR3 is 15 residues long. Looked up from germline, CDR1 is GTSNPN and CDR2 is SVGIG (reference sequence). Germline trimming cut 2 bases from V and 7 bases from J; bases unmatched to any gene: 10. The CDR3 coding sequence is TGTGCCTGGAGTCCCGAAAGACAGGGGAGGCAGCCCCAGCATTTT. Protein sequence: CAWSPERQGRQPQHF. Looking up the rest from reference TRBV30 and TRBJ1-5 gives the full variable domain: SQTIHQWPATLVQPVGSPLSLECTVEGTSNPNLYWYRQAAGRGLQLLFYSVGIGQISSEVPQNLSASRPQDRQFILSSKKLLLSDSGFYLCAWSPERQGRQPQHFGDGTRLSIL.

The chain joins TRBV3-1 (or the pseudogene TRBV3-2) to TRBJ1-3; D perhaps matches TRBD1 (5 bases). Looked up from germline, CDR1 is LGHDT and CDR2 is YNNKEL (reference sequence). This CDR3 comprises 17 residues. Trimming cost V 1 base and J 4 bases, with 17 bases left between them. The CDR3, as DNA: TGTGCCAGCAGCCAAGGCACCGGGACGGCCTTGGGAAACACCATATATTTT. Translated, it gives CASSQGTGTALGNTIYF.

The genes are TRBV3-1 (or the pseudogene TRBV3-2) and TRBJ2-2; the match to TRBD1 covers 8 bases. This CDR3 comprises 15 residues. Germline values: CDR1 LGHDT, CDR2 YNNKEL (reference sequence). V was clipped by 8 bases and J by 0 bases; unmatched bases: 5. This CDR3 is CASSRDRSNTGELFF. In DNA form, the CDR3 reads TGTGCCAGCTCTAGGGACAGGTCGAACACCGGGGAGCTGTTTTTT.

The chain has TRBV27 and TRBJ2-2; TRBD1 matches 8 bases. V dropped 8 bases and J dropped 6; count of bases not matched to a gene: 11. The germline V gene has CDR1 MNHEY and CDR2 SMNVEV (reference sequence). The CDR3 is 15 amino acids. The CDR3 nucleotides are TGTGCCAGCGGGGCCTGGCAGGGGGCTTCCGGGGAGCTGTTTTTT. Its translation: CASGAWQGASGELFF.

This rearrangement joins TRBV7-2 to TRBJ1-1; D unclear. V was shortened by 4 bases and J by 1 base, with 10 bases between the two germline ends. This CDR3 has 14 residues. Germline lookup yields CDR1 SGHTA and CDR2 FQGNSA. CDR3 nucleotides: TGTGCCAGCAGCTCACAAGCCTCGAACACTGAAGCTTTCTTT. Translation gives CASSSQASNTEAFF.

CDR3 loop: CASSYENTEAFF. The CDR3, as DNA: TGTGCCAGCAGTTACGAGAACACTGAAGCTTTCTTT. V and J are TRBV6-2 or TRBV6-3 and TRBJ1-1; the D is unclear. Germline V gene data show CDR1 as MNHEY and CDR2 as SVGEGT. The CDR3 has 12 amino acids. Trimming took off 2 bases at V and 1 base at J, with 2 bases between the two ends.

The V and J genes are TRBV29-1 and TRBJ1-1; D not certain. CDR3 size: 13 residues. Germline V gene data show CDR1 as SQVTM and CDR2 as ANQGSEA. V lost 3 bases to trimming and J lost 1 base, with 9 bases between them. The CDR3 DNA reads TGCAGCGTTGATACGGGCCCGAACACTGAAGCTTTCTTT. This translates into CSVDTGPNTEAFF.

V usage is TRBV5-1 and J usage is TRBJ1-6, with D unresolved. Germline V CDR1 and CDR2: SGHRS, YFSETQ. V dropped 4 bases and J dropped 9 bases, with 14 bases sitting between them. The CDR3 runs 14 residues. The CDR3 bases are TGCGCCAGCAGCGTCGGAGGCCCTGGTTCACCCCTCCACTTT. Translation gives CASSVGGPGSPLHF.

The chain uses TRBV2 and TRBJ1-6; possible D gene TRBD1, 5 bases. Germline V lookup: CDR1 SNHLY, CDR2 FYNNEI. The CDR3 covers 15 residues. V was shortened by 2 bases and J by 3 bases, with 8 bases between the two germline ends. CDR3 region: CASSEQGSYNSPLHF. The DNA of the CDR3 is TGTGCCAGCAGTGAACAGGGAAGCTATAATTCACCCCTCCACTTT.

This clone was seen only a few times. The V call is TRBV7-9, the J call TRBJ2-2; D uncertain. V was pared by 0 bases and J by 10 bases, with 0 bases between. The CDR3 is 10 residues long. CDR1 and CDR2 (germline): SEHNR, FQNEAQ (reference sequence). The CDR3 bases are TGTGCCAGCAGCTTAGCGGAGCTGTTTTTT. This translates into CASSLAELFF.

This clone appeared a single time. The V gene is TRBV28, the J gene TRBJ2-7, with D maybe TRBD1 (5 bases). Per the germline V gene, CDR1 is MDHEN and CDR2 is SYDVKM. With 6 bases removed from V and 3 bases from J, the gap between germline ends came to 15 bases. The CDR3 runs to 14 residues. CDR3 region: CASSLGQGFYEQYF. CDR3 in DNA: TGTGCCAGCAGCCTCGGGCAGGGCTTCTACGAGCAGTACTTC.

The CDR3 DNA reads TGTGCCAGCAGCTACCGGACAGGGGAGGATTCACCCCTCCACTTT. It translates to CASSYRTGEDSPLHF. The chain recombines TRBV5-4 with TRBJ1-6; 9 nucleotides agree with TRBD1. Trimming at V came to 3 bases and at J to 8 bases, leaving 6 bases not matched to a gene. Germline values: CDR1 SGHNT, CDR2 YYREEE (reference sequence). This CDR3 has 15 residues.

V and J are TRBV5-1 and TRBJ1-1; D is undetermined. The CDR3 runs 16 residues. The V end was cut by 0 bases, the J end by 1 base, with 13 bases between. Germline V lookup: CDR1 SGHRS, CDR2 YFSETQ. DNA of the CDR3: TGCGCCAGCAGCTTGGAGATGGCAGGAAAGAACACTGAAGCTTTCTTT. Its translation is CASSLEMAGKNTEAFF.

The V gene is TRBV19, the J gene TRBJ1-4; D perhaps matches TRBD1 (5 bases). There are 13 residues in the CDR3. The germline CDR1 and CDR2 sequences are LNHDA and SQIVND (reference sequence). Trimming removed 7 bases from V and 4 bases from J, with 10 bases in between. In nucleotides, the CDR3 is TGTGCCAGTACGCTGCAGGGTAATGAAAAACTGTTTTTT. This gives the protein CASTLQGNEKLFF.

This chain joins TRBV28 and TRBJ2-7; D may correspond to TRBD1 or TRBD2 (5 bases each). V lost 4 bases, J lost 1 base, and 20 bases lay in between. Germline V gene data show CDR1 as MDHEN and CDR2 as SYDVKM. This CDR3 is built from 17 residues. The CDR3 spells CASSSLPWGNLSYEQYF. CDR3 sequence (DNA): TGTGCCAGCAGTTCCCTCCCATGGGGGAATTTATCCTACGAGCAGTACTTC.

The chain couples TRBV10-3 to TRBJ1-6, with D possibly being TRBD1 (6 bases). In germline, CDR1 is ENHRY, CDR2 SYGVKD. The CDR3 contains 15 residues. V dropped 3 bases and J dropped 6 bases, with 12 bases sitting between them. This CDR3 reads CAISELGAANSPLHF. CDR3 in DNA: TGTGCCATCAGTGAATTGGGGGCGGCTAATTCACCCCTCCACTTT.

The chain combines TRBV6-6 with TRBJ1-2; 8 bases line up with TRBD1. Germline trimming cut 6 bases from V and 7 bases from J; bases unmatched to any gene: 4. The CDR3 has 12 residues. CDR1 and CDR2 (germline): MNHNY, SVGAGI (reference sequence). CDR3 sequence: CASRGQGGGYTF. CDR3 DNA sequence: TGTGCCAGCAGAGGACAGGGCGGTGGCTACACCTTC.